These T cell receptor beta chains were read from a single sample in a study of early T cells in non-severe SARS-CoV-2 infection. TCRdb itself ran the 5' RACE reads through MiXCR, one entry per CDR3 protein. The sample lists 120,000 or so distinct CDR3 sequences; around 12% were seen once. The sequencing here drew on whole blood, taken at baseline. The receptors stem from an adult who was a healthcare worker with PCR-confirmed SARS-CoV-2 infection or an uninfected control (not recorded which). CDR3s include the opening cysteine and the closing phenylalanine or tryptophan. A D gene is named only where the DNA matches it firmly. The listing skips clone size in some rows; elsewhere it reads once, few, many or a size class.

d_gene: NA
v_gene: TRBV6-5
abundance: few
j_gene: TRBJ1-1
CDR3nt: TGTGCCAGCAGTTACCGGGGACGGGGAGAAGCTTTCTTT
CDR3aa: CASSYRGRGEAFF

d_gene: NA
v_gene: TRBV3-1
abundance: NA
j_gene: TRBJ2-3
CDR3nt: TGTGCCAGCAGCCATCTAGCGAAAACGCAGTATTTT
CDR3aa: CASSHLAKTQYF

d_gene: TRBD1
v_gene: TRBV9
abundance: few
j_gene: TRBJ2-1
CDR3nt: TGTGCCAGCAGCGTAGAACAGGGGCCCTTCTCCTACAATGAGCAGTTCTTC
CDR3aa: CASSVEQGPFSYNEQFF

d_gene: TRBD2
v_gene: TRBV29-1
abundance: few
j_gene: TRBJ2-7
CDR3nt: TGCAGCGTCCCCGGGACTAGACCCAACGAGCAGTACTTC
CDR3aa: CSVPGTRPNEQYF

d_gene: TRBD2
v_gene: TRBV28
abundance: NA
j_gene: TRBJ2-1
CDR3nt: TGTGCCAGCAGTTTAGGGCTAGCGGGAAGGGAGAGCAATGAGCAGTTCTTC
CDR3aa: CASSLGLAGRESNEQFF

d_gene: TRBD1
v_gene: TRBV6-5
abundance: few
j_gene: TRBJ2-4
CDR3nt: TGTGCCAGCAGTTACACATGGACAGGGGTTAAAAACATTCAGTACTTC
CDR3aa: CASSYTWTGVKNIQYF

d_gene: NA
v_gene: TRBV6-4
abundance: NA
j_gene: TRBJ2-3
CDR3nt: TGTGCCAGCAGTGACAAGGGGACAGATACGCAGTATTTT
CDR3aa: CASSDKGTDTQYF

d_gene: NA
v_gene: TRBV4-1
abundance: NA
j_gene: TRBJ1-2
CDR3nt: TGCGCCAGCAGCCCCACAGCCAGGACGGCGTATGGCTACACCTTC
CDR3aa: CASSPTARTAYGYTF

d_gene: NA
v_gene: TRBV19
abundance: many
j_gene: TRBJ2-6
CDR3nt: TGTGCCAGTAGTATAGATTGGGGGATCGGGGCCAACGTCCTGACTTTC
CDR3aa: CASSIDWGIGANVLTF

d_gene: NA
v_gene: TRBV20-1
abundance: NA
j_gene: TRBJ2-1
CDR3nt: TGCAGTGCTACTACCGAAGGGTTGCAGTTCTTC
CDR3aa: CSATTEGLQFF

d_gene: NA
v_gene: TRBV4-2
abundance: NA
j_gene: TRBJ1-2
CDR3nt: TGTGCCAGCAGCCCTCCCGAGGCTCTCTCCGGCTATGGCTACACCTTC
CDR3aa: CASSPPEALSGYGYTF

d_gene: NA
v_gene: TRBV2
abundance: few
j_gene: TRBJ2-5
CDR3nt: TGTGCCAGCAGTGAGAGACCCCGGGAAGAGACCCAGTACTTC
CDR3aa: CASSERPREETQYF

d_gene: NA
v_gene: TRBV7-3
abundance: NA
j_gene: TRBJ1-1
CDR3nt: TGTGCCAGCAGCCCAGACGGTAAGGACACTGAAGCTATCTTT
CDR3aa: CASSPDGKDTEAIF

d_gene: TRBD2
v_gene: TRBV20-1
abundance: NA
j_gene: TRBJ2-1
CDR3nt: TGCAGTGCTAGCCCTAGAGCGGGACTTATACCCTACAATGAGCAGTTCTTC
CDR3aa: CSASPRAGLIPYNEQFF

d_gene: NA
v_gene: TRBV29-1
abundance: NA
j_gene: TRBJ1-5
CDR3nt: TGCAGCGTCGTAATACAGGGAAACAATCAGCCCCAGCATTTT
CDR3aa: CSVVIQGNNQPQHF

d_gene: NA
v_gene: TRBV7-9
abundance: NA
j_gene: TRBJ1-6
CDR3nt: TGTGCCAGCAGCCCCTCCGGGGCGGGTGCGTCACCCCTCCACTTT
CDR3aa: CASSPSGAGASPLHF

d_gene: TRBD1
v_gene: TRBV6-5
abundance: few
j_gene: TRBJ1-1
CDR3nt: TGTGCCAGCAGTTACGGGGACAGTACCGCTGAAGCTTTCTTT
CDR3aa: CASSYGDSTAEAFF

d_gene: NA
v_gene: TRBV6-5
abundance: many
j_gene: TRBJ1-5
CDR3nt: TGTGCCAGCAGTTACTCGAATAGCAATCAGCCCCAGCATTTT
CDR3aa: CASSYSNSNQPQHF

d_gene: TRBD2
v_gene: TRBV28
abundance: many
j_gene: TRBJ2-7
CDR3nt: TGTGCCAGCAGTTTAACTAGCGGGAGGGCCGCCAACGAGCAGTACTTC
CDR3aa: CASSLTSGRAANEQYF

d_gene: NA
v_gene: TRBV12-3/TRBV12-4
abundance: many
j_gene: TRBJ2-1
CDR3nt: TGTGCCAGCAGCCCGGCGTGGGGCCCCTACAATGAGCAGTTCTTC
CDR3aa: CASSPAWGPYNEQFF

d_gene: NA
v_gene: TRBV5-1
abundance: NA
j_gene: TRBJ1-2
CDR3nt: TGCGCCAGCAGAGACGCGGACAGCAATGGCTACACCTTC
CDR3aa: CASRDADSNGYTF

d_gene: NA
v_gene: TRBV29-1
abundance: many
j_gene: TRBJ2-1
CDR3nt: TGCAGCGCCCAGGGCGGGGCAGGGCTTGGCAATGAGCAGTTCTTC
CDR3aa: CSAQGGAGLGNEQFF

d_gene: NA
v_gene: TRBV5-5
abundance: NA
j_gene: TRBJ2-1
CDR3nt: TGTGCCAGCAGCTTGGAGGTCGCAGGATACAATGAGCAGTTCTTC
CDR3aa: CASSLEVAGYNEQFF

d_gene: NA
v_gene: TRBV12-3/TRBV12-4
abundance: NA
j_gene: TRBJ1-1
CDR3nt: TGTGCCAGCAGCTCTTTTAGCGGGGGTAACACTGAAGCTTTCTTT
CDR3aa: CASSSFSGGNTEAFF

d_gene: NA
v_gene: TRBV30
abundance: few
j_gene: TRBJ1-3
CDR3nt: TGTGCCTGGAGTACCGGGACCGATGGAAACACCATATATTTT
CDR3aa: CAWSTGTDGNTIYF

d_gene: NA
v_gene: TRBV4-1
abundance: NA
j_gene: TRBJ1-4
CDR3nt: TGCGCCAGCAGCCAAGAAAGGAACAGGGAACTGTTTTTT
CDR3aa: CASSQERNRELFF

d_gene: NA
v_gene: TRBV3-1
abundance: NA
j_gene: TRBJ2-2
CDR3nt: TGTGCCAGCAGCCAATCGAGGGAGCTGTTTTTT
CDR3aa: CASSQSRELFF

d_gene: NA
v_gene: TRBV24-1
abundance: NA
j_gene: TRBJ2-2
CDR3nt: TGTGCCACCAGTGATCCGAGGACAGTCACCGGGGAGCTGTTTTTT
CDR3aa: CATSDPRTVTGELFF

d_gene: NA
v_gene: TRBV29-1
abundance: NA
j_gene: TRBJ1-2
CDR3nt: TGCAGCGTTGATAGTCGGACCAGAGCTAACTATGGCTACACCTTC
CDR3aa: CSVDSRTRANYGYTF

d_gene: NA
v_gene: TRBV4-2
abundance: NA
j_gene: TRBJ2-4
CDR3nt: TGTGCCAGCAGCCAAGATAAACACATTCAGTACTTC
CDR3aa: CASSQDKHIQYF

d_gene: NA
v_gene: TRBV6-2/TRBV6-3
abundance: few
j_gene: TRBJ2-7
CDR3nt: TGTGCCAGCAGGTCGGAGGGCATCCGCTCCTACGAGCAGTACTTC
CDR3aa: CASRSEGIRSYEQYF

d_gene: NA
v_gene: TRBV7-2
abundance: NA
j_gene: TRBJ2-7
CDR3nt: TGTGCCAGCAGCTTAAGCCCCTCCTACGAGCAGTACTTC
CDR3aa: CASSLSPSYEQYF

d_gene: NA
v_gene: TRBV7-9
abundance: NA
j_gene: TRBJ1-6
CDR3nt: TGTGCCAGCAGCTTAGAGGGTACAATGTCACCCCTCCACTTT
CDR3aa: CASSLEGTMSPLHF

d_gene: NA
v_gene: TRBV6-1
abundance: many
j_gene: TRBJ1-5
CDR3nt: TGTGCCAGCAGTCAAGGCATGGTAAAGGGGTCACACCATAGCAATCAGCCCCAGCATTTT
CDR3aa: CASSQGMVKGSHHSNQPQHF

d_gene: NA
v_gene: TRBV11-2
abundance: few
j_gene: TRBJ1-4
CDR3nt: TGTGCCAGCAGCCGCGGGACCTTAGGGGAAAAACTGTTTTTT
CDR3aa: CASSRGTLGEKLFF

d_gene: TRBD1
v_gene: TRBV12-5
abundance: many
j_gene: TRBJ2-4
CDR3nt: TGTGCTAGTGGTTTGGACACTTCGACAGGGGAGTTCGAAAACATTCAGTACTTC
CDR3aa: CASGLDTSTGEFENIQYF

d_gene: NA
v_gene: TRBV3-1
abundance: few
j_gene: TRBJ1-1
CDR3nt: TGTGCCAGCAGCCAAGATCGGGGGTTCGCCGCTTTCTTT
CDR3aa: CASSQDRGFAAFF

d_gene: NA
v_gene: TRBV7-9
abundance: NA
j_gene: TRBJ1-4
CDR3nt: TGTGCCAGCAGCCTCTCGTACAGGCCTAATGAAAAACTGTTTTTT
CDR3aa: CASSLSYRPNEKLFF

d_gene: NA
v_gene: TRBV7-7
abundance: NA
j_gene: TRBJ2-1
CDR3nt: TGTGCTAGCAGCTTAACTGGGGTTAATGAGCAGTTCTTC
CDR3aa: CASSLTGVNEQFF

d_gene: TRBD1
v_gene: TRBV7-9
abundance: few
j_gene: TRBJ1-2
CDR3nt: TGTGCCAGCAGCTTCCCCCTGGGACAGACTAACTATGGCTACACCTTC
CDR3aa: CASSFPLGQTNYGYTF

d_gene: NA
v_gene: TRBV5-1
abundance: many
j_gene: TRBJ1-2
CDR3nt: TGCGCCAGCAGCTTGACAGGGCCCGGCGGCTACACCTTC
CDR3aa: CASSLTGPGGYTF

d_gene: NA
v_gene: TRBV2
abundance: few
j_gene: TRBJ1-6
CDR3nt: TGTGCCAGCAGTGAGGCGACAGCAAATTCACCCCTCCACTTT
CDR3aa: CASSEATANSPLHF

d_gene: TRBD2
v_gene: TRBV6-2/TRBV6-3
abundance: NA
j_gene: TRBJ2-5
CDR3nt: TGTGCCAGCAGTCCAGGACTAGCGGGAGCAGAGACCCAGTACTTC
CDR3aa: CASSPGLAGAETQYF

d_gene: NA
v_gene: TRBV6-1
abundance: NA
j_gene: TRBJ1-2
CDR3nt: TGTGCCAGCAGTGAAGTCGGGACGGCTATCTATGGCTACACCTTC
CDR3aa: CASSEVGTAIYGYTF

d_gene: TRBD2
v_gene: TRBV5-1
abundance: NA
j_gene: TRBJ2-3
CDR3nt: TGCGCCAGCAGCTTTGGGGCGGGGGCAGATACGCAGTATTTT
CDR3aa: CASSFGAGADTQYF

d_gene: NA
v_gene: TRBV12-3/TRBV12-4
abundance: many
j_gene: TRBJ2-1
CDR3nt: TGTGCCAGCACCCCCTGGTCAGGGAATGAGCAGTTCTTC
CDR3aa: CASTPWSGNEQFF

d_gene: NA
v_gene: TRBV7-8
abundance: few
j_gene: TRBJ2-3
CDR3nt: TGTGCCAGCAGCTTAGGCCTTGCGGTCTCAGACACAGATACGCAGTATTTT
CDR3aa: CASSLGLAVSDTDTQYF

d_gene: NA
v_gene: TRBV5-1
abundance: many
j_gene: TRBJ1-4
CDR3nt: TGCGCCAGCAGCTTGGTTCCAGGGAATGAAAAACTGTTTTTT
CDR3aa: CASSLVPGNEKLFF

d_gene: NA
v_gene: TRBV20-1
abundance: NA
j_gene: TRBJ1-2
CDR3nt: TGCAGTGCTAGAGATCCTGGTCCCTACTATGGCTACACCTTC
CDR3aa: CSARDPGPYYGYTF

d_gene: NA
v_gene: TRBV29-1
abundance: many
j_gene: TRBJ2-7
CDR3nt: TGCAGCGTTAGCGGTAGCTCCTACGAGCAGTACTTC
CDR3aa: CSVSGSSYEQYF

d_gene: NA
v_gene: TRBV25-1
abundance: few
j_gene: TRBJ1-3
CDR3nt: TGTGCCAGCAGTCGGGGGGCCCCTGAAAACACCATATATTTT
CDR3aa: CASSRGAPENTIYF

d_gene: NA
v_gene: TRBV6-6
abundance: few
j_gene: TRBJ2-4
CDR3nt: TGTGCCAGCAGCCCCAGCCGGGTCGAAAACATTCAGTACTTC
CDR3aa: CASSPSRVENIQYF

d_gene: NA
v_gene: TRBV7-2
abundance: few
j_gene: TRBJ2-3
CDR3nt: TGTGCCAGCAGCTTATTCAGGGGAGATTGGACAGATACGCAGTATTTT
CDR3aa: CASSLFRGDWTDTQYF

d_gene: TRBD1
v_gene: TRBV20-1
abundance: NA
j_gene: TRBJ2-5
CDR3nt: TGCAGTGCTAGAGAGACAGGGTGGTACCAAGAGACCCAGTACTTC
CDR3aa: CSARETGWYQETQYF

d_gene: NA
v_gene: TRBV7-9
abundance: NA
j_gene: TRBJ1-4
CDR3nt: TGTGCCAGCAGCTTTAGGGGTAATGAAAAACTGTTTTTT
CDR3aa: CASSFRGNEKLFF

d_gene: NA
v_gene: TRBV12-3/TRBV12-4
abundance: few
j_gene: TRBJ2-1
CDR3nt: TGTGCCAGTACTCAGGATCACGCCTACAATGAGCAGTTCTTC
CDR3aa: CASTQDHAYNEQFF

d_gene: NA
v_gene: TRBV18
abundance: many
j_gene: TRBJ2-7
CDR3nt: TGTGCCAGCTCACCGAGCGGGCGGGCCTACGAGCAGTACTTC
CDR3aa: CASSPSGRAYEQYF

d_gene: NA
v_gene: TRBV24-1
abundance: NA
j_gene: TRBJ2-3
CDR3nt: TGTGCCACCAGTCGCGGCCTTAGCACAGATACGCAGTATTTT
CDR3aa: CATSRGLSTDTQYF

d_gene: NA
v_gene: TRBV29-1
abundance: few
j_gene: TRBJ1-1
CDR3nt: TGCAGCGTTGAGGCCGGCACTGAAGCTTTCTTT
CDR3aa: CSVEAGTEAFF

d_gene: TRBD2
v_gene: TRBV28
abundance: few
j_gene: TRBJ2-1
CDR3nt: TGTGCCAGCAGTTCTCTAGCGGAGTACTACAATGAGCAGTTCTTC
CDR3aa: CASSSLAEYYNEQFF